This T cell receptor beta chain was identified during a study of glioma-infiltrating T cells after dendritic cell vaccination. Study information: At biweekly intervals, patients got three intradermal dendritic cell vaccine injections.

TCRdb keeps only in-frame clones here, not all; method: immunoSEQ multiplex PCR. The sample comprises approximately 64,000 clones, 82% of which are singletons, and 9.2% rests with the top ten. V lost 6 bases to trimming and J lost 7 bases, with 19 bases between them. Germline V gene sequence: CDR1 MNHEY, CDR2 SVGAGI. The CDR3 runs to 15 residues. The sequencing here drew on blood, taken before dendritic cell vaccination. The source is a human donor with glioblastoma. This chain connects TRBV6-5 to TRBJ2-1; the D gene is possibly TRBD2 (6 bases). The CDR3 sequence is CASRSRAGIRNEQFF. The CDR3 nucleotides are TGTGCCAGCAGATCCAGGGCGGGGATCAGGAATGAGCAGTTCTTC.